Following are 10 T cell receptor beta chains from one sample sequenced in a study of CD8 T cells in Susac syndrome. Random hexamers were used to reverse transcribe an amount of roughly 0.5 to 1 ug RNA. One entry per CDR3 protein results from TCRdb running MiXCR on the immunoSEQ multiplex PCR reads. The sample records around 150,000 distinct CDR3 sequences, about 94% being singletons. The sequencing input was CD4+ T cells from PBMCs. The receptors were gathered from a human donor in good health.

V and J are TRBV23-1 and TRBJ2-7, with 7 bases fitting TRBD1. TRBV23-1 is designated an ORF whose function remains uncertain. The CDR3 runs 15 residues. The V and J ends lost 0 bases and 2 bases, in that order; junction bases with no gene match: 4. DNA of the CDR3: TGCGCCAGCAGTCAATCAGAGACAGGGACCTACGAGCAGTACTTC. Amino acid sequence: CASSQSETGTYEQYF.

The J gene is TRBJ2-5, the V gene TRBV5-6, with a weak D call TRBD2 (5 bases). The germline gives CDR1 SGHDT, CDR2 YYEEEE. The CDR3 is 13 residues long. The ends were cut back, 0 bases at V and 7 bases at J, with 10 bases in the middle. The CDR3 loop is CASSLGGSGTQYF. DNA of the CDR3: TGTGCCAGCAGCTTGGGAGGGTCAGGGACCCAGTACTTC. Complete variable domain (other parts from reference TRBV5-6 and TRBJ2-5): DAGVTQSPTHLIKTRGQQVTLRCSPKSGHDTVSWYQQALGQGPQFIFQYYEEEERQRGNFPDRFSGHQFPNYSSELNVNALLLGDSALYLCASSLGGSGTQYFGPGTRLLVL.

The chain joins TRBV7-9 to TRBJ1-6; a weak D match, TRBD1 (5 bases). CDR3 length: 16 amino acids. CDR1 is SEHNR and CDR2 is FQNEAQ in the germline V gene (reference sequence). Trimming pared 5 bases from V and 7 bases from J, leaving 18 bases between. The CDR3 nucleotides are TGTGCCAGCAGCCCAAGGGGCAACCGGGGGAATTCACCCCTCCACTTT. As protein: CASSPRGNRGNSPLHF. The full variable domain, its missing parts supplied by reference TRBV7-9 and TRBJ1-6, is DTGVSQNPRHKITKRGQNVTFRCDPISEHNRLYWYRQTLGQGPEFLTYFQNEAQLEKSRLLSDRFSAERPKGSFSTLEIQRTEQGDSAMYLCASSPRGNRGNSPLHFGNGTRLTVT.

V usage is TRBV13 and J usage is TRBJ2-5; no firm D call. Germline CDR1 is PRHDT and CDR2 is FYEKMQ (reference sequence). The CDR3 spans 13 residues. Trimming cost V 3 bases and J 2 bases, with 7 bases left between them. As DNA, the CDR3 is TGTGCCAGCAGCTTCTGGCAGCAAGAGACCCAGTACTTC. Its protein product is CASSFWQQETQYF.

This chain links TRBV3-1 with TRBJ2-2; D is unclear. CDR1 is LGHDT and CDR2 is YNNKEL in the germline V gene (reference sequence). V lost 2 bases and J 6 bases, leaving 7 bases between the germline ends. The CDR3 sequence is 13 residues long. DNA of the CDR3: TGTGCCAGCAGCCAACAGGTTTCCGGGGAGCTGTTTTTT. It encodes CASSQQVSGELFF.

V and J are TRBV10-3 and TRBJ1-2; D possibly corresponds to TRBD1 (5 bases). Trimming removed 3 bases from V and 2 bases from J, with 7 bases in between. The CDR3 runs to 13 residues. CDR1 is ENHRY and CDR2 is SYGVKD in the germline V gene. CDR3 sequence (DNA): TGTGCCATCAGTGAACAGGTGAACTATGGCTACACCTTC. It encodes CAISEQVNYGYTF.

Turning to this clonotype: The DNA is left out, because the CDR3 cannot be placed on it with certainty; the CDR3 is given as TCRdb lists it. V gene TRBV7-2 combines with J gene TRBJ2-2; the table assigns TRBD2, which was not confirmed against the DNA. Germline CDR1 is SGHTA and CDR2 is FQGNSA. The CDR3 spans 14 residues, counting both ends. CDR3 amino acids: CASSPLGAPGSCFF.

The V gene is TRBV7-2, the J gene TRBJ1-1; no definite D call. Trimming pared 2 bases from V and 2 bases from J, leaving 12 bases between. This CDR3 has 15 amino acids. The germline CDR1 and CDR2 sequences are SGHTA and FQGNSA. CDR3 bases: TGTGCCAGCAGCTTAACACCTGCGGCTAACACTGAAGCTTTCTTT. This encodes CASSLTPAANTEAFF. The whole variable domain, remainder taken from reference TRBV7-2 and TRBJ1-1, is GAGVSQSPSNKVTEKGKDVELRCDPISGHTALYWYRQSLGQGLEFLIYFQGNSAPDKSGLPSDRFSAERTGGSVSTLTIQRTQQEDSAVYLCASSLTPAANTEAFFGQGTRLTVV.

V gene TRBV6-1 combines with J gene TRBJ2-5, with D unclear. The CDR3 extends over 14 amino acids. Trimming cost V 0 bases and J 5 bases, with 10 bases left between them. Per the germline V gene, CDR1 is MNHNS and CDR2 is SASEGT. CDR3 region: CASSEAPPRETQYF. The CDR3 DNA follows: TGTGCCAGCAGTGAAGCCCCGCCGCGGGAGACCCAGTACTTC.

This clonotype appeared a single time. V and J are TRBV28 and TRBJ1-6; D uncertain. From germline, CDR1 is MDHEN and CDR2 SYDVKM. The V end lost 2 bases, the J end lost 9 bases, and 5 bases lay between the germline ends. CDR3 length: 12 residues. The CDR3 DNA reads as TGTGCCAGCAGTTTAAACGCTTCACCCCTCCACTTT. Amino acids: CASSLNASPLHF.